This TCR beta chain was documented in a study of OX40 agonist ivuxolimab in advanced cancers. Study information: The mean age was roughly 60 years, ranging from about 20 to 90, with around four fifths of participants male.

Deletions cut 7 bases from V and 4 bases from J, with 13 bases between. CDR3 length: 13 amino acids. Germline CDR1 is MNHEY and CDR2 is SVGAGI. About this clone: What it binds is not known.

Findings and caveats of the study: Determination of antigen specificity was not performed for the expanded peripheral T cells. Some nonresponders likewise displayed low normalized T-cell clonal expansion.

Sequenced by immunoSEQ multiplex PCR; TCRdb stores in-frame clones only, minus some. The sample contains around 80,000 clones, 85% of which appear only once. The clonotype comes from an adult with an advanced solid tumor such as melanoma, head and neck, liver or kidney cancer. Sequences were derived from CD4+ or CD8+ T cells sorted from blood, sampled in a trial of the OX40 agonist ivuxolimab. This chain connects TRBV6-5 to TRBJ2-5; D uncertain. CDR3 region: CASTQLGTETQYF. The CDR3 DNA reads TGTGCCAGCACCCAACTTGGCACAGAGACCCAGTACTTC.